A single sample is the source of the 11 T cell receptor beta chains below, sequenced in a study of blood T cell repertoires in COVID-19. Data came from immunoSEQ multiplex PCR; TCRdb stores just in-frame clones and leaves some out. In the table there are a few hundred thousand clones, roughly 89% of which are singletons. Sequenced input: peripheral blood. Receptor source: a woman aged 25 to 39 with COVID-19, enrolled during active disease.

J is TRBJ1-5 and V is TRBV6-6; D is unresolved. The CDR3 sequence is 11 residues long. The germline V gene has CDR1 MNHNY and CDR2 SVGAGI (reference sequence). V was trimmed by 6 bases and J by 9 bases, leaving 9 bases between them. The CDR3 here is CASSPPGPQHF. The CDR3 DNA is TGTGCCAGCAGCCCCCCGGGGCCCCAGCATTTT.

The J gene is TRBJ1-1, the V gene TRBV19; the D gene is possibly TRBD1 (6 bases). CDR1 is LNHDA, CDR2 SQIVND, per germline (reference sequence). The CDR3 contains 14 residues. Trimming removed 5 bases from V and 5 bases from J, with 15 bases in between. This chain's CDR3 is CASSLQGRGTEAFF. The CDR3 nucleotides are TGTGCCAGTAGTTTGCAGGGAAGGGGGACTGAAGCTTTCTTT.

The chain uses TRBV10-2 and TRBJ1-4, with unresolved D. CDR3 length: 14 residues. Germline V CDR1 and CDR2: WSHSY, SAAADI. The ends were cut back, 3 bases at V and 6 bases at J, with 11 bases in the middle. The CDR3 loop is CASSDNREYEKLFF. The CDR3 DNA sequence: TGCGCCAGCAGTGATAATAGGGAGTATGAAAAACTGTTTTTT.

This chain joins TRBV7-8 and TRBJ2-7; 7 bases are shared with TRBD1. Germline V lookup: CDR1 SGHVS, CDR2 FQNEAQ. Unmatched junction bases numbered 7, after V lost 5 bases and J lost 12 bases. The CDR3 has 11 amino acids. In DNA, the CDR3 is TGTGCCAGCAGCCAAGGGGGCGCTTGGTACGTC. Protein: CASSQGGAWYV.

This chain links TRBV9 with TRBJ2-1, with 9 positions matching TRBD1. Unmatched junction bases numbered 2, after V lost 4 bases and J lost 0 bases. CDR3 length equals 15 residues. CDR1 is SGDLS, CDR2 YYNGEE, per germline. The CDR3 sequence: CASSPGQGSYNEQFF. In nucleotides, the CDR3 is TGTGCCAGCAGCCCGGGACAGGGCTCCTACAATGAGCAGTTCTTC. Combining the CDR3 with reference TRBV9 and TRBJ2-1 gives the whole variable domain DSGVTQTPKHLITATGQRVTLRCSPRSGDLSVYWYQQSLDQGLQFLIQYYNGEERAKGNILERFSAQQFPDLHSELNLSSLELGDSALYFCASSPGQGSYNEQFFGPGTRLTVL.

The chain is built from TRBV18 and TRBJ1-1, with D unclear. This CDR3 region has 13 residues. Trimming removed 5 bases from V and 1 base from J, with 8 bases in between. Per the germline V gene, CDR1 is KGHSH and CDR2 is LQKENI. CDR3 coding DNA: TGTGCCAGCTCAGGGCCGACGAACACTGAAGCTTTCTTT. Amino acid sequence: CASSGPTNTEAFF.

This rearrangement joins TRBV27 to TRBJ2-5; the match to TRBD2 covers 14 bases. CDR3 length: 15 amino acids. V was clipped by 4 bases and J by 5 bases; unmatched bases: 3. CDR1 is MNHEY and CDR2 is SMNVEV in the germline V gene (reference sequence). The CDR3 DNA reads as TGTGCCAGCAGTTGGACTAGCGGGGGGTGGGAGACCCAGTACTTC. It is translated as CASSWTSGGWETQYF.

This chain links TRBV6-5 with TRBJ2-2; tentatively, D is TRBD1 (5 bases). This CDR3 is built from 14 residues. Trimming pared 7 bases from V and 0 bases from J, leaving 9 bases between. Germline loops: CDR1 MNHEY, CDR2 SVGAGI. The CDR3 coding sequence is TGTGCCAGCACCTCGGACACGAACACCGGGGAGCTGTTTTTT. It is translated as CASTSDTNTGELFF.

This clone was counted once. V gene TRBV30 combines with J gene TRBJ1-1; D remains ambiguous. Trimming stripped 2 bases from V and 8 bases from J, with 6 bases between. The CDR3 consists of 10 residues. Germline CDR1 is GTSNPN and CDR2 is SVGIG (reference sequence). CDR3 amino acids: CAWSFGEAFF. The CDR3 nucleotides read TGTGCCTGGAGTTTCGGGGAAGCTTTCTTT.

Here the CDR3 reads CASSLERGGSQETQYF. The CDR3 DNA is TGCGCCAGCAGCTTGGAGAGAGGCGGGAGCCAAGAGACCCAGTACTTC. The V and J genes are TRBV5-1 and TRBJ2-5; 7 bases are shared with TRBD2. V shed 0 bases, J shed 1 base, and the junction held 6 bases outside the gene matches. The CDR3 runs to 16 residues. CDR1 SGHRS and CDR2 YFSETQ come from the germline V gene.

The chain combines TRBV2 with TRBJ2-7; D is unclear. Germline CDR1 and CDR2: SNHLY and FYNNEI. This CDR3 has 12 amino acids. V lost 4 bases to trimming and J lost 1 base, with 5 bases between them. The CDR3 here is CASSVESYEQYF. The CDR3 bases are TGTGCCAGCAGTGTTGAGTCCTACGAGCAGTACTTC.